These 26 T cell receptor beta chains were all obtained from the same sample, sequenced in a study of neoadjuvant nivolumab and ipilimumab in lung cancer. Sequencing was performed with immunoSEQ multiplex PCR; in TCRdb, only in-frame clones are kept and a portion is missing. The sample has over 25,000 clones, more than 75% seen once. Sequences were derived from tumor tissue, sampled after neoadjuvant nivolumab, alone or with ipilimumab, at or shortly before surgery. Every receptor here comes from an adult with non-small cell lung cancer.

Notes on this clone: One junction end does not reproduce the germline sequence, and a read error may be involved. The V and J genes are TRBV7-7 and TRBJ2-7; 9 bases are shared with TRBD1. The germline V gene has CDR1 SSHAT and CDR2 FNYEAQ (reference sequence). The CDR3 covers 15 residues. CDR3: CASSPGTGRGYEQYF. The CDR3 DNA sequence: TGTGCTAGCAGCCCCGGGACAGGGAGGGGATACGAGCAGTACTTC. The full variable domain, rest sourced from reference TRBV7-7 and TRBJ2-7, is GAGVSQSPRYKVTKRGQDVTLRCDPISSHATLYWYQQALGQGPEFLTYFNYEAQPDKSGLPSDRFSAERPEGSISTLTIQRTEQRDSAMYRCASSPGTGRGYEQYFGPGTRLTVT.

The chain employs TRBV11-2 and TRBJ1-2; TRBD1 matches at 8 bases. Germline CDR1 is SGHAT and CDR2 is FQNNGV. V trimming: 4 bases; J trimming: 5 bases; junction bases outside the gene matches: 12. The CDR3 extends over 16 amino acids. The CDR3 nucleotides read TGTGCCAGCAGCTCGTTCGGACAGGGAGATGCGTATGGCTACACCTTC. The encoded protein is CASSSFGQGDAYGYTF.

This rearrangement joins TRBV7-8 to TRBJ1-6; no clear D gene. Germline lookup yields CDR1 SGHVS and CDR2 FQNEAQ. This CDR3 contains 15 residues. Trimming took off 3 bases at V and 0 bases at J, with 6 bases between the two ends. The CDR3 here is CASSLGSSYNSPLHF. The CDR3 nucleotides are TGTGCCAGCAGCTTGGGTAGCTCCTATAATTCACCCCTCCACTTT.

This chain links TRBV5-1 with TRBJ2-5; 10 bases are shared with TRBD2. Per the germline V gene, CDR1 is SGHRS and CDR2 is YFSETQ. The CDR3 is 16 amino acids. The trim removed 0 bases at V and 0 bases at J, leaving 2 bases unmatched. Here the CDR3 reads CASSLGLAGDQETQYF. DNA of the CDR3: TGCGCCAGCAGCTTGGGTCTAGCGGGGGACCAAGAGACCCAGTACTTC.

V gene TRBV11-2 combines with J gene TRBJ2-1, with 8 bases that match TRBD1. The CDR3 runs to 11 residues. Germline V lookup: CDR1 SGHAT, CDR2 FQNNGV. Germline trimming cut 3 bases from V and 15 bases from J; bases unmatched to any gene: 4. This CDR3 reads CASSLDRDRFF. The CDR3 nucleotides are TGTGCCAGCAGCTTGGACAGGGACCGGTTCTTC.

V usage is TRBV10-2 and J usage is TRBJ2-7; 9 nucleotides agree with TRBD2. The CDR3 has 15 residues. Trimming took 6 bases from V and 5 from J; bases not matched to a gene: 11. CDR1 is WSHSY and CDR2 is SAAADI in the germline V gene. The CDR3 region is CASRSSGDAINEQYF. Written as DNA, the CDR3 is TGCGCCAGCAGATCTAGCGGGGACGCTATCAACGAGCAGTACTTC.

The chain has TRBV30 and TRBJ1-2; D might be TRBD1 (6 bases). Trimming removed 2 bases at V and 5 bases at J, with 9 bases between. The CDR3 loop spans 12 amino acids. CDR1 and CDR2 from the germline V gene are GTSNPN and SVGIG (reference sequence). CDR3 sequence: CAWSTGRYGYTF. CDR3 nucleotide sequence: TGTGCCTGGAGTACAGGGAGATATGGCTACACCTTC.

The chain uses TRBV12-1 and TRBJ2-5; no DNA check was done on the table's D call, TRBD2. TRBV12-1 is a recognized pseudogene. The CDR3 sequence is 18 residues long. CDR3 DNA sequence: TGTGCCAGCAGCTTTGCCCCCCCCAGTGGGGGGTGTCAAGAGACCCAGTACTTC. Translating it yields CASSFAPPSGGCQETQYF.

CDR3 protein: CASSSFGANTDTQYF. DNA for the CDR3: TGTGCCAGCAGCAGTTTCGGGGCGAACACAGATACGCAGTATTTT. The rearrangement links TRBV9 to TRBJ2-3; D is tentatively TRBD1 or TRBD2 (5 bases each). V was pared by 4 bases and J by 2 bases, with 14 bases between. Per germline, CDR1 SGDLS and CDR2 YYNGEE. The CDR3 has 15 residues. The full variable domain, in which reference TRBV9 and TRBJ2-3 provide the parts outside the CDR3, is DSGVTQTPKHLITATGQRVTLRCSPRSGDLSVYWYQQSLDQGLQFLIQYYNGEERAKGNILERFSAQQFPDLHSELNLSSLELGDSALYFCASSSFGANTDTQYFGPGTRLTVL.

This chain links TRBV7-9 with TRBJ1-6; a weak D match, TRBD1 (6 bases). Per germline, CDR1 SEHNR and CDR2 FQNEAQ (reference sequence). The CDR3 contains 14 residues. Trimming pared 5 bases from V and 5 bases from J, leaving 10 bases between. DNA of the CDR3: TGTGCCAGCAGCCCCGGACAGAATAATTCACCCCTCCACTTT. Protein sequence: CASSPGQNNSPLHF.

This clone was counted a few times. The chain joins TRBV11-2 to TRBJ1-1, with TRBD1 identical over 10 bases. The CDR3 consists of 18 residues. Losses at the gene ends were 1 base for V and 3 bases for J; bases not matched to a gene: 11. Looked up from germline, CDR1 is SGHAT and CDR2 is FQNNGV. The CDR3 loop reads CASSLGFGTGDLDTEAFF. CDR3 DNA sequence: TGTGCCAGCAGCTTAGGGTTTGGGACAGGGGATTTGGACACTGAAGCTTTCTTT.

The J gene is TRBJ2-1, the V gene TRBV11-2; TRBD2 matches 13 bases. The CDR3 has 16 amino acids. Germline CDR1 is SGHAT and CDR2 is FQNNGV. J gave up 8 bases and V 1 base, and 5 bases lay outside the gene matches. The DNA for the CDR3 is TGTGCCAGCAGCTTAGCCGGGACTAGCGGGGTGGATGAGCAGTTCTTC. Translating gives CASSLAGTSGVDEQFF. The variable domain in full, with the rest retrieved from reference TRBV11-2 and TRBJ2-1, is EAGVAQSPRYKIIEKRQSVAFWCNPISGHATLYWYQQILGQGPKLLIQFQNNGVVDDSQLPKDRFSAERLKGVDSTLKIQPAKLEDSAVYLCASSLAGTSGVDEQFFGPGTRLTVL.

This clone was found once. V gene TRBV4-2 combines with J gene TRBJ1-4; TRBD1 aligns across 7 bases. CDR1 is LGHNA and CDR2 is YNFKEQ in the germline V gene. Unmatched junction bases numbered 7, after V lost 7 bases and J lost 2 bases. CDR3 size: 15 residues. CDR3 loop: CASTPSTGTNEKLFF. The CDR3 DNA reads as TGTGCCAGCACCCCGTCGACAGGGACTAATGAAAAACTGTTTTTT.

The CDR3 reads CASSPGTANQPQHF. The CDR3 DNA follows: TGTGCCAGCTCGCCCGGGACAGCTAATCAGCCCCAGCATTTT. This chain uses TRBV18 with TRBJ1-5; 7 bases are shared with TRBD1. The V and J ends lost 6 bases and 4 bases, in that order; junction bases with no gene match: 6. CDR3 length equals 14 residues. Germline V gene sequence: CDR1 KGHSH, CDR2 LQKENI.

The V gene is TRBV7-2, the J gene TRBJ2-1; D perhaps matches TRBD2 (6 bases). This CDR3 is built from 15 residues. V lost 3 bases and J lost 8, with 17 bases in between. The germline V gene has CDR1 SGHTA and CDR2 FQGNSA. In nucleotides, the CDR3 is TGTGCCAGCAGCTTGCGGGGCCTGGTCGGCGATGAGCAGTTCTTC. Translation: CASSLRGLVGDEQFF.

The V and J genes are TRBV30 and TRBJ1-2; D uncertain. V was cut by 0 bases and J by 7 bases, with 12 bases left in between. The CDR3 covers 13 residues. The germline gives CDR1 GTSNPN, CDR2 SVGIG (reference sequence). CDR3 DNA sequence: TGTGCCTGGAGTGTACCCAGGTCGCCTGGCTACACCTTC. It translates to CAWSVPRSPGYTF. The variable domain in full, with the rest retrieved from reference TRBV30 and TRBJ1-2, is SQTIHQWPATLVQPVGSPLSLECTVEGTSNPNLYWYRQAAGRGLQLLFYSVGIGQISSEVPQNLSASRPQDRQFILSSKKLLLSDSGFYLCAWSVPRSPGYTFGSGTRLTVV.

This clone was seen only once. CDR3 bases: TGTGCCAGCAGTTACCTTCGGGACACTGAAGCTTTCTTT. As protein: CASSYLRDTEAFF. The chain uses TRBV6-5 and TRBJ1-1; D gene unclear. Trimming left V 2 bases short and J 3 bases short, with 7 bases between. Germline lookup yields CDR1 MNHEY and CDR2 SVGAGI. This CDR3 has 13 residues.

In DNA, the CDR3 is TGTGCCAGCTCACGCGCGGGACGGGACAATCAGCCCCAGCATTTT. Translation: CASSRAGRDNQPQHF. The chain joins TRBV18 to TRBJ1-5; possibly TRBD1 for D (5 bases). Germline loops: CDR1 KGHSH, CDR2 LQKENI. This CDR3 contains 15 residues. V was cut by 4 bases and J by 3 bases, with 13 bases left in between. Drawing the rest from reference TRBV18 and TRBJ1-5, the complete variable domain is NAGVMQNPRHLVRRRGQEARLRCSPMKGHSHVYWYRQLPEEGLKFMVYLQKENIIDESGMPKERFSAEFPKEGPSILRIQQVVRGDSAAYFCASSRAGRDNQPQHFGDGTRLSIL.

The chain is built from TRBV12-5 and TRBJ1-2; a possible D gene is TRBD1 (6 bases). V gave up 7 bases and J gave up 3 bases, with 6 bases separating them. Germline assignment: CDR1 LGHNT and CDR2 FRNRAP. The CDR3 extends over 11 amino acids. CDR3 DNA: TGTGCTAGTGAGGGGGACTATGGCTACACCTTC. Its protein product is CASEGDYGYTF.

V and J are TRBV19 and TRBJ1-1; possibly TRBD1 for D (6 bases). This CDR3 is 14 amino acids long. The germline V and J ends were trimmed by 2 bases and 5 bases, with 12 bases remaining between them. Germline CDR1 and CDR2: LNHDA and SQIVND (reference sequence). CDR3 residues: CASSIRGARTEAFF. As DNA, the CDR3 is TGTGCCAGTAGTATACGGGGGGCGAGAACTGAAGCTTTCTTT.

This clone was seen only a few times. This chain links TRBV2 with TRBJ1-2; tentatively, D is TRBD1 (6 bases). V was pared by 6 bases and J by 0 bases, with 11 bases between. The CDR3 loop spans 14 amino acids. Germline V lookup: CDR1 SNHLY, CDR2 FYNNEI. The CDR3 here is CASSPGVANYGYTF. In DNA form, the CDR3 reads TGTGCCAGCAGCCCAGGGGTCGCTAACTATGGCTACACCTTC. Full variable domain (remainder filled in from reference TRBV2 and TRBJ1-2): EPEVTQTPSHQVTQMGQEVILRCVPISNHLYFYWYRQILGQKVEFLVSFYNNEISEKSEIFDDQFSVERPDGSNFTLKIRSTKLEDSAMYFCASSPGVANYGYTFGSGTRLTVV.

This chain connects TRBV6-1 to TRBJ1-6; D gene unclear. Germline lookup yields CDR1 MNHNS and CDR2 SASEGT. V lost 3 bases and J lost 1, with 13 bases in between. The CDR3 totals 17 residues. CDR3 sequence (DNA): TGTGCCAGCAGTGAGGGCAGAGGGAGGTCCTATAATTCACCCCTCCACTTT. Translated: CASSEGRGRSYNSPLHF.

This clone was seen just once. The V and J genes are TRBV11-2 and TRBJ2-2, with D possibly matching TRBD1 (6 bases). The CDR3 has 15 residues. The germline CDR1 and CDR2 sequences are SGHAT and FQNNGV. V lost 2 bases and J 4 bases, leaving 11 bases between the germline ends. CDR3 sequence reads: CASSLQGSGTGELFF. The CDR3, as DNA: TGTGCCAGCAGCTTACAGGGGTCGGGCACCGGGGAGCTGTTTTTT.

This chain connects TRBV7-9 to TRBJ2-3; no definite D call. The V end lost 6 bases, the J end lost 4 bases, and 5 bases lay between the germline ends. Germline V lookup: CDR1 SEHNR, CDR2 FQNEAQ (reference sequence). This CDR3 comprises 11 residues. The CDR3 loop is CASRGSDTQYF. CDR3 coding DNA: TGTGCCAGCAGGGGGTCAGATACGCAGTATTTT.

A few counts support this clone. Here the CDR3 reads CASSLEGRGRSYNSPLHF. The CDR3 nucleotides are TGTGCCAGCAGCTTAGAGGGTAGGGGAAGGTCCTATAATTCACCCCTCCACTTT. The chain has TRBV7-6 and TRBJ1-6; TRBD1 is a possible D gene (5 bases). The germline V gene encodes CDR1 SGHVS and CDR2 FNYEAQ. The V end lost 1 base, the J end lost 1 base, and 14 bases lay between the germline ends. The CDR3 length is 18 residues.

The CDR3 is CASSSQGTDTQYF. The CDR3 DNA sequence: TGCGCCAGCAGTTCCCAGGGCACAGATACGCAGTATTTT. The chain carries TRBV10-1 and TRBJ2-3; no firm D call. Germline lookup yields CDR1 WNHNN and CDR2 SYGVQD (reference sequence). The CDR3 spans 13 residues. The V gene lost 5 bases and the J gene lost 1 base, with 7 bases spanning the gap.